These 15 T cell receptor beta chains share one sample of origin, sequenced in a study of control samples from healthy donors and cancer patients. Assay: immunoSEQ multiplex PCR; the TCRdb copy retains only in-frame clones and omits some. Of 80,000 to 100,000 clones in the sample, around 88% are singletons; the top ten hold around an eighth. Sample: blood. These receptors were obtained from a man in his thirties or forties in good health.

This chain links TRBV5-1 with TRBJ2-1; 9 positions agree with TRBD1. The CDR3 spans 18 residues. Germline V CDR1 and CDR2: SGHRS, YFSETQ. Trimming at V came to 3 bases and at J to 2 bases, leaving 12 bases not matched to a gene. The CDR3 DNA follows: TGCGCCAGCAGCTCGGGGATGCCAGGACAGGGGACCTACAATGAGCAGTTCTTC. Protein sequence: CASSSGMPGQGTYNEQFF.

Details on this clone: Distinct nucleotide sequences in the sample also encode this CDR3. The rearrangement uses TRBV11-2 and TRBJ2-7, with D uncertain. The germline CDR1 and CDR2 sequences are SGHAT and FQNNGV. V was cut by 4 bases and J by 0 bases, with 4 bases left in between. The CDR3 is 12 amino acids. CDR3 protein: CASSSNSYEQYF. DNA for the CDR3: TGTGCCAGCAGCTCAAACTCCTACGAGCAGTACTTC.

The V call is TRBV11-2, the J call TRBJ2-2; 10 bases are a match to TRBD2. From germline, CDR1 is SGHAT and CDR2 FQNNGV. The CDR3 has 17 amino acids. J gave up 1 base and V 5 bases, and 7 bases lay outside the gene matches. DNA of the CDR3: TGTGCCAGCAGCCTGAGGACTAGCGGAGAGAACACCGGGGAGCTGTTTTTT. This gives the protein CASSLRTSGENTGELFF.

V gene TRBV6-5 combines with J gene TRBJ2-4, with D possibly being TRBD2 (5 bases). Germline V gene data show CDR1 as MNHEY and CDR2 as SVGAGI. This CDR3 is built from 13 residues. V was trimmed by 5 bases and J by 4 bases, leaving 9 bases between them. DNA for the CDR3: TGTGCCAGCAGTAGGACTGGAAAAAACATTCAGTACTTC. Its protein product is CASSRTGKNIQYF.

This clone was seen a single time. The gene calls are TRBV19 and TRBJ2-1, with D perhaps assigned TRBD1 or TRBD2 (6 bases each). The V and J ends lost 0 bases and 0 bases respectively, with 9 bases between them. There are 16 residues in the CDR3. Germline-derived CDR1 and CDR2 are LNHDA and SQIVND (reference sequence). The CDR3 sequence: CASSIEGGYSYNEQFF. CDR3 nucleotides: TGTGCCAGTAGTATAGAAGGGGGGTACTCCTACAATGAGCAGTTCTTC.

The chain combines TRBV28 with TRBJ2-7, with D tentatively TRBD1 (6 bases). Germline CDR1 MDHEN, CDR2 SYDVKM. Trimming pared 5 bases from V and 3 bases from J, leaving 17 bases between. The CDR3 totals 15 residues. CDR3 bases: TGTGCCAGCAGTGCCCCGACAGGTACGAACTACGAGCAGTACTTC. Translated, it gives CASSAPTGTNYEQYF.

This sequence joins TRBV19 and TRBJ1-4, with D perhaps TRBD1 (6 bases). Trimming cost V 5 bases and J 6 bases, with 25 bases left between them. The CDR3 has 18 amino acids. CDR1 and CDR2 (germline): LNHDA, SQIVND (reference sequence). The CDR3 region has the DNA TGTGCCAGTAGTGGCGGGCAGCGAGGGACCGGGGGCGATGAAAAACTGTTTTTT. It codes for CASSGGQRGTGGDEKLFF.

The chain has TRBV24-1 and TRBJ2-7; D possibly corresponds to TRBD1 (6 bases). The germline V and J ends were trimmed by 3 bases and 2 bases, with 13 bases remaining between them. This CDR3 has 15 amino acids. CDR1 is KGHDR, CDR2 SFDVKD, per germline. The CDR3 DNA follows: TGTGCCACCAGTGATACCGGGACACACCCCTACGAGCAGTACTTC. It encodes CATSDTGTHPYEQYF.

The genes are TRBV5-1 and TRBJ2-2, with no clear D. The CDR3 is made up of 15 amino acids. Germline V gene lookup returns CDR1 SGHRS and CDR2 YFSETQ. Trimming cost V 4 bases and J 0 bases, with 10 bases left between them. The CDR3 nucleotides read TGCGCCAGCAGCCTGGGCAGTTCGAACACCGGGGAGCTGTTTTTT. This gives the protein CASSLGSSNTGELFF.

Here the CDR3 reads CASSLAEFYEQYF. The CDR3 coding sequence is TGCGCCAGCAGCTTGGCAGAGTTCTACGAGCAGTACTTC. J is TRBJ2-7 and V is TRBV5-1, with D unclear. Germline loops: CDR1 SGHRS, CDR2 YFSETQ. This CDR3 spans 13 amino acids. Trimming cost V 0 bases and J 3 bases, with 7 bases left between them.

V is TRBV4-3 and J is TRBJ2-3, with 12 bases aligning to TRBD2. This CDR3 comprises 16 residues. CDR1 and CDR2 (germline): LGHNA, YSLEER. V lost 4 bases, J lost 5 bases, and 7 bases stayed unmatched. The CDR3 here is CASSRRLAGDGDTQYF. As DNA, the CDR3 is TGCGCCAGCAGCCGCAGACTAGCGGGAGACGGAGATACGCAGTATTTT.

The V and J genes are TRBV6-5 and TRBJ1-1, with D possibly matching TRBD1 (6 bases). Between the trimmed V and J ends, which lost 2 bases and 13 bases, there was a span of 14 bases. In germline, CDR1 is MNHEY, CDR2 SVGAGI. The CDR3 length is 12 residues. This chain's CDR3 is CASSYPGGRGFF. CDR3 coding DNA: TGTGCCAGCAGTTACCCGGGGGGCCGGGGTTTCTTT.

This sequence joins TRBV4-3 and TRBJ1-2; the D gene is possibly TRBD1 (5 bases). V lost 1 base to trimming and J lost 3 bases, with 15 bases between them. CDR1 is LGHNA and CDR2 is YSLEER in the germline V gene. The CDR3 is made up of 16 amino acids. The CDR3 sequence is CASSQVRQGFDYGYTF. In nucleotides, the CDR3 is TGCGCCAGCAGCCAAGTACGGCAGGGCTTTGACTATGGCTACACCTTC.

Points on this clone: The sample carries other DNA sequences with the same CDR3. The chain couples TRBV28 to TRBJ2-7; D gene ambiguous. This CDR3 has 11 residues. Germline assignment: CDR1 MDHEN and CDR2 SYDVKM. With 2 bases removed from V and 5 bases from J, the gap between germline ends came to 4 bases. CDR3 sequence (DNA): TGTGCCAGCAGTTTAAGTGACGAGCAGTACTTC. As protein: CASSLSDEQYF.

V and J are TRBV28 and TRBJ1-2, with D unresolved. Germline CDR1 and CDR2: MDHEN and SYDVKM. Trimming cost V 6 bases and J 2 bases, with 13 bases left between them. The CDR3 is made up of 14 amino acids. The CDR3 sequence: CASSPKVGNYGYTF. As DNA, the CDR3 is TGTGCCAGCAGCCCGAAGGTCGGAAACTATGGCTACACCTTC.